This T cell receptor (beta chain) was captured in a study of a mutant IDH1 vaccine in newly diagnosed glioma. Measured with immunoSEQ multiplex PCR; TCRdb has only the in-frame clones, and not every one. The sample lists some 34,000 clones, approximately 92% seen once, with about 5.2% in the top ten. Time point noted: week 47, end of study. Every vaccination contained 300 ug of the mutant IDH1 20-mer peptide and was paired with topical imiquimod. Trimming removed 0 bases from V and 1 base from J; junction bases left unmatched: 8. Germline V gives CDR1 SGHKS, CDR2 YYEKEE (reference sequence). The CDR3 runs 18 residues. A remark on this clone: Its target is unknown.

Specimen: PBMCs, collected from a glioma patient whose treatment included an IDH1 peptide vaccine. The chain carries TRBV5-5 and TRBJ2-7; 12 positions agree with TRBD2. This TCR was sampled from a woman between 40 and 55 years old with glioma. CDR3 DNA: TGTGCCAGCAGCTTGGAGGCTTTCCTAGCGGGAGGGTCCTACGAGCAGTACTTC. Translated, it gives CASSLEAFLAGGSYEQYF.